The rows below give T cell receptor beta chains drawn from one sample of a study of T cell repertoires in cytomegalovirus infection. A single record per CDR3 protein comes from TCRdb applying MiXCR to the reads. The sample includes 340,000 or so distinct CDR3 sequences, approximately 25% of them seen just once. Their cognate antigens are unknown. The sequencing here drew on cultured PBMCs, taken from culture after CMV antigen stimulation. Receptor source: a human donor in good health (CMV status not recorded). Some clones in this sample may be carry-over from other donors' samples. CDR3s include the opening cysteine and the closing phenylalanine or tryptophan.

J gene: TRBJ2-5; V gene: TRBV20-1; CDR3 protein: CSAIRAGGPVWETQYF
J gene: TRBJ2-1; V gene: TRBV7-2; CDR3 protein: CASSFQGRDNEQFF
J gene: TRBJ1-4; V gene: TRBV10-2; CDR3 protein: CASSDVGTTNEKLFF
J gene: TRBJ2-4; V gene: TRBV10-3; CDR3 protein: CAIKETRGNIQYF
J gene: TRBJ2-5; V gene: TRBV6-1; CDR3 protein: CASSEALGQGETQYF
J gene: TRBJ2-1; V gene: TRBV7-6; CDR3 protein: CASSSLAAFSYNEQFF
J gene: TRBJ1-2; V gene: TRBV27; CDR3 protein: CASKIRGANYGYTF
J gene: TRBJ2-7; V gene: TRBV6-1; CDR3 protein: CASSPLAGSSYEQYF
J gene: TRBJ2-1; V gene: TRBV7-9; CDR3 protein: CASSLGELYNEQFF
J gene: TRBJ1-1; V gene: TRBV11-3; CDR3 protein: CASSAGTGRTEAFF
J gene: TRBJ2-3; V gene: TRBV7-2; CDR3 protein: CASSLGRGSLTDTQYF
J gene: TRBJ2-7; V gene: TRBV7-6; CDR3 protein: CASSSDEYEQYF
J gene: TRBJ2-1; V gene: TRBV7-2; CDR3 protein: CASSLTSGAGGDEQFF
J gene: TRBJ2-1; V gene: TRBV7-6; CDR3 protein: CASSLPPAGTSGSHEQFF
J gene: TRBJ1-4; V gene: TRBV27; CDR3 protein: CASSLYLGGINEKLFF
J gene: TRBJ2-7; V gene: TRBV9; CDR3 protein: CASSRDSSIYEQYF
J gene: TRBJ1-1; V gene: TRBV20-1; CDR3 protein: CSAPMTESNTEAFF
J gene: TRBJ2-5; V gene: TRBV28; CDR3 protein: CASSQGLAGEQETQYF
J gene: TRBJ1-1; V gene: TRBV7-2; CDR3 protein: CASSFLGTEAFF
J gene: TRBJ1-4; V gene: TRBV7-8; CDR3 protein: CASSLAGQVDEKLFF